These 18 T cell receptor beta chains came from one sample sequenced in a study of T cells expressing NK-cell markers. Following a re-call of the 5' RACE reads, TCRdb has one entry per CDR3 protein and lacks DNA. The table counts about 260,000 distinct CDR3 sequences; roughly 0.4% lies in the top ten. Sequencing was performed on blood T cells: a sorted CD56 or NKG2C T cell subset, CD4+ or CD8+ T cells, or bulk PBMC T cells (not recorded which). Every receptor here comes from a man between 18 and 29 years old in good health.

V usage is TRBV29-1 and J usage is TRBJ1-2; the TCRdb call, TRBD1, lacks DNA for checking. Germline V gene data show CDR1 as SQVTM and CDR2 as ANQGSEA. This CDR3 has 14 amino acids. CDR3: CSVGRLQVTPGYTF.

The rearrangement links TRBV15 to TRBJ2-3; TCRdb returns TRBD2, unconfirmable since there is no DNA. Germline CDR1 reads LNHNV; CDR2 reads YYDKDF (reference sequence). There are 17 residues in the CDR3. CDR3 region: CATSRDRRTSKADTQYF. Combining the CDR3 with reference TRBV15 and TRBJ2-3 gives the whole variable domain DAMVIQNPRYQVTQFGKPVTLSCSQTLNHNVMYWYQQKSSQAPKLLFHYYDKDFNNEADTPDNFQSRRPNTSFCFLDIRSPGLGDTAMYLCATSRDRRTSKADTQYFGPGTRLTVL.

CDR3 sequence: CASSELPYGYTF. The gene calls are TRBV25-1 and TRBJ1-2. Germline loops: CDR1 MGHDK, CDR2 SYGVNS. The CDR3 has 12 residues.

The rearrangement joins TRBV28 to TRBJ2-3. Germline CDR1 reads MDHEN; CDR2 reads SYDVKM. The CDR3 loop spans 12 amino acids. CDR3 loop: CASTTGTDTQYF.

The chain is built from TRBV12-3 or TRBV12-4 and TRBJ1-2; TCRdb gives TRBD1 as the D gene, but with no DNA this cannot be confirmed. The CDR3 is made up of 13 amino acids. Here the CDR3 reads CASSPTGNYGYTF.

The V gene is TRBV5-1, the J gene TRBJ2-1. Germline lookup yields CDR1 SGHRS and CDR2 YFSETQ. This CDR3 contains 13 residues. This CDR3 reads CATSLPMNNEQFF.

The chain combines TRBV9 with TRBJ2-1; TCRdb's D call, TRBD1, is unchecked because there is no DNA. The CDR3 runs 17 residues. Per the germline V gene, CDR1 is SGDLS and CDR2 is YYNGEE. The CDR3: CASSANRDRSSYNEQFF.

The chain links TRBV20-1 to TRBJ1-4; TCRdb's assignment of TRBD1 cannot be checked, as there is no DNA. Looked up from germline, CDR1 is DFQATT and CDR2 is SNEGSKA (reference sequence). The CDR3 runs to 14 residues. The CDR3 reads CSAPDNTGNEKLFF.

The genes are TRBV29-1 and TRBJ1-5. The CDR3 has 13 amino acids. Per the germline V gene, CDR1 is SQVTM and CDR2 is ANQGSEA. The CDR3 spells CSVGREGNQPQHF.

The chain recombines TRBV12-3 or TRBV12-4 with TRBJ2-7; the TCRdb call, TRBD1, lacks DNA for checking. CDR3 length: 14 amino acids. CDR3 amino acids: CASSKGQIYYEQYF.

The chain is built from TRBV12-3 or TRBV12-4 and TRBJ2-5; TCRdb designates TRBD1, a call that cannot be tested without DNA. This CDR3 contains 15 residues. The CDR3 sequence: CASSLGDRDQETQYF.

The chain joins TRBV7-6 to TRBJ2-4; TCRdb returns TRBD1, unconfirmable since there is no DNA. The CDR3 totals 17 residues. CDR1 is SGHVS, CDR2 FNYEAQ, per germline. The CDR3 reads CASSPLLTGVVKNIQYF.

The chain links TRBV30 to TRBJ1-6. There are 11 residues in the CDR3. Germline V gene sequence: CDR1 GTSNPN, CDR2 SVGIG (reference sequence). The chain's CDR3 is CAWSEDSPLHF.

The chain employs TRBV10-3 and TRBJ2-3. The CDR3 spans 11 residues. Germline V gives CDR1 ENHRY, CDR2 SYGVKD. The CDR3 protein is CAISVSDTQYF.

The rearrangement uses TRBV20-1 and TRBJ2-2; the TCRdb D gene call, TRBD2, has no DNA to confirm it. Germline assignment: CDR1 DFQATT and CDR2 SNEGSKA (reference sequence). The CDR3 is 13 residues long. The CDR3 here is CSAVGRHTGELFF.

This chain joins TRBV7-9 and TRBJ2-5; the D call of TRBD1 rests on TCRdb alone, since no DNA is present to check it. This CDR3 is built from 14 residues. The germline V gene encodes CDR1 SEHNR and CDR2 FQNEAQ (reference sequence). This CDR3 reads CASSRRGSEETQYF.

The V gene is TRBV27, the J gene TRBJ2-7. The CDR3 extends over 14 amino acids. The germline CDR1 and CDR2 sequences are MNHEY and SMNVEV (reference sequence). CDR3 sequence: CASSSLPDYYEQYF.

The chain is built from TRBV27 and TRBJ2-1; TCRdb calls TRBD2, which cannot be checked without DNA. CDR3 length equals 16 residues. CDR1 is MNHEY and CDR2 is SMNVEV in the germline V gene (reference sequence). This chain's CDR3 is CASSLRGGLEGNEQFF.